The T cell receptor beta chain described here comes from a study of cytomegalovirus exposure and HLA in healthy donors. Study-wide background: There were 88 million or so unique TCRs (from HLA-typed donors) in an early data release.

Comments on this clone: The antigen remains unidentified.

CDR3 length: 16 amino acids. The germline V gene has CDR1 SGHTS and CDR2 YDEGEE. The J segment lost 3 bases and the V segment lost 4 bases, leaving 7 bases of the junction unmatched. Findings and limits, study-wide: Productive rates of about 90% or about 30% were seen for most TCR beta V segments in an earlier analysis.

PCR primers comprised 60 Vbeta and 13 Jbeta primers. Libraries were prepared by immunoSEQ multiplex PCR; TCRdb keeps only in-frame clonotypes and omits some of them. Counted here are about 170,000 clones, 65% to 85% occurring once; the ten biggest clones make up about 5%. The receptor's source is a woman in her fifties or sixties in good health and CMV-seropositive. The V and J genes are TRBV5-8 and TRBJ2-1; the match to TRBD1 covers 10 bases. The source material was PBMCs. The CDR3 nucleotides read TGTGCCAGCAGCCATACGGGGACAGGGGTCTACAATGAGCAGTTCTTC. It is translated as CASSHTGTGVYNEQFF. Using reference TRBV5-8 and TRBJ2-1 for the parts outside the CDR3, the full variable domain is EAGVTQSPTHLIKTRGQQATLRCSPISGHTSVYWYQQALGLGLQFLLWYDEGEERNRGNFPPRFSGRQFPNYSSELNVNALELEDSALYLCASSHTGTGVYNEQFFGPGTRLTVL.